The 9 T cell receptor beta chains listed next were all sequenced from one sample in a study of shared clonotypes between healthy human individuals. As defined, naive CD8 cells were CD45RO-negative and positively selected for CCR7, with terminally differentiated effector memory CD45RA+ cells excluded. Assay used: immunoSEQ multiplex PCR; TCRdb lists only in-frame clones, some missing. The sample gives 560,000 or so clones, roughly 95% of which show up once; roughly 0.1% is in the top ten. Sequencing used naive CD8+ T cells sorted from blood. Receptors originate from a woman under 40 in good health.

Only one count was recorded for this clone. The CDR3 nucleotides read TGTGCCAGCATCGGACTAGCGGGAGTTTACGAGCAGTACTTC. Its protein product is CASIGLAGVYEQYF. The V and J genes are TRBV2 and TRBJ2-7, with 13 bases that match TRBD2. Germline lookup yields CDR1 SNHLY and CDR2 FYNNEI. This CDR3 is 14 amino acids long. The ends lost 7 bases at V and 4 bases at J; junction bases unmatched: 4. Drawing the rest from reference TRBV2 and TRBJ2-7, the complete variable domain is EPEVTQTPSHQVTQMGQEVILRCVPISNHLYFYWYRQILGQKVEFLVSFYNNEISEKSEIFDDQFSVERPDGSNFTLKIRSTKLEDSAMYFCASIGLAGVYEQYFGPGTRLTVT.

This chain joins TRBV9 and TRBJ1-1, with a tentative D call TRBD1 (6 bases). V shed 4 bases and J shed 6 bases, with 13 bases lying between them. This CDR3 contains 13 residues. The germline V gene encodes CDR1 SGDLS and CDR2 YYNGEE. The CDR3 DNA is TGTGCCAGCAGCCCGGTACAGGGATCTGAAGCTTTCTTT. Protein product: CASSPVQGSEAFF.

V and J are TRBV6-5 and TRBJ2-7, with D perhaps matching TRBD2 (6 bases). Trimming removed 4 bases from V and 5 bases from J, with 21 bases in between. CDR1 and CDR2 (germline): MNHEY, SVGAGI. CDR3 length equals 16 residues. The CDR3: CASSSRIKSGAHEQYF. In nucleotides, the CDR3 is TGTGCCAGCAGTTCTCGCATAAAGTCGGGAGCTCACGAGCAGTACTTC.

The rearrangement joins TRBV15 to TRBJ2-1; 9 positions agree with TRBD2. The V gene end was trimmed by 0 bases and the J gene end by 9 bases; junction bases not matched to a gene: 9. Germline V gene sequence: CDR1 LNHNV, CDR2 YYDKDF (reference sequence). The CDR3 has 16 residues. CDR3 residues: CATSREGSGRIFEQFF. In DNA form, the CDR3 reads TGTGCCACCAGCAGAGAGGGTAGCGGGAGAATCTTTGAGCAGTTCTTC.

Concerning this clone: The same CDR3 arises from other DNA sequences in this sample as well. V usage is TRBV27 and J usage is TRBJ2-7; 14 nucleotides agree with TRBD2. CDR1 is MNHEY, CDR2 SMNVEV, per germline (reference sequence). CDR3 length equals 15 residues. J lost 6 bases, V lost 3 bases, and 4 bases had no gene match. The chain's CDR3 is CASSLGLAGAGEQYF. In DNA, the CDR3 is TGTGCCAGCAGTTTGGGACTAGCGGGAGCTGGCGAGCAGTACTTC.

The chain links TRBV5-6 to TRBJ1-2; a possible D gene is TRBD1 (6 bases). Germline lookup yields CDR1 SGHDT and CDR2 YYEEEE. Between the trimmed V and J ends, which lost 2 bases and 7 bases, there was a span of 12 bases. This CDR3 contains 13 residues. The CDR3 coding sequence is TGTGCCAGCAGCTTTGGACAGAGTCCTGGCTACACCTTC. Encoded protein: CASSFGQSPGYTF.

This sequence joins TRBV21-1 and TRBJ1-1; TRBD1, as called in the table, went unchecked against the DNA. TRBV21-1 is listed as a pseudogene. The CDR3 runs 15 residues. This CDR3 is CASSSHRGPNTEAFF. The CDR3 DNA sequence: TGTGCCAGCAGCTCCCACAGGGGGCCGAACACTGAAGCTTTCTTT.

The CDR3 DNA sequence: TGTGCCAGCATCGACAGGGGGCTTTACACTGAAGCTTTCTTT. Protein: CASIDRGLYTEAFF. The V and J genes are TRBV6-1 and TRBJ1-1; 10 bases line up with TRBD1. From germline, CDR1 is MNHNS and CDR2 SASEGT. V gave up 7 bases and J gave up 3 bases; unmatched junction bases: 5. The CDR3 covers 14 residues.

The chain combines TRBV28 with TRBJ1-1, with D possibly TRBD1 on 5 matching bases. Germline values: CDR1 MDHEN, CDR2 SYDVKM. CDR3 length: 12 residues. V shed 4 bases and J shed 4 bases, with 7 bases lying between them. The CDR3, as DNA: TGTGCCAGCAGTTCAGGGCCCACTGAAGCTTTCTTT. It yields the protein CASSSGPTEAFF.